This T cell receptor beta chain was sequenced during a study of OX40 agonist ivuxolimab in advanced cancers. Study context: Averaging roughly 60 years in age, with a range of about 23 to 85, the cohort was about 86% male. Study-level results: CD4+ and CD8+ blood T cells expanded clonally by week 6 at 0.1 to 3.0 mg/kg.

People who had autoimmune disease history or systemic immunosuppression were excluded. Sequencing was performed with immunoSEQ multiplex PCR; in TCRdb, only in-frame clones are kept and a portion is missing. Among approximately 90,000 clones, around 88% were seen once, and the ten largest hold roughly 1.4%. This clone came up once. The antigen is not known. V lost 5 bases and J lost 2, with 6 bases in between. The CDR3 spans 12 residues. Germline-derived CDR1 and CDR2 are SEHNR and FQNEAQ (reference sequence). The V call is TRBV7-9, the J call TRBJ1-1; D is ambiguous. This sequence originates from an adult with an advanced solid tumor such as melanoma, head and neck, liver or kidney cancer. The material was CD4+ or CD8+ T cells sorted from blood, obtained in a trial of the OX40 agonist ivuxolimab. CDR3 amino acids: CASSIPNTEAFF. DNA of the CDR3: TGTGCCAGCAGCATTCCAAACACTGAAGCTTTCTTT.